The next 20 T cell receptor beta chains were all read from a single sample in a study of graft-versus-host responses after intestinal transplantation. The assay was immunoSEQ multiplex PCR, and TCRdb's table has in-frame clones only and misses some. The sample has about 90,000 clones, 80% to 95% seen once; the top ten hold about 0.28%. Their antigens remain unidentified. The sequences come from unstimulated CD4+ T cells sorted from spleen or lymph node cells, collected before intestinal transplant. These receptors were collected from a human donor who received an intestinal transplant.

The chain combines TRBV5-1 with TRBJ2-7; TRBD2 aligns across 12 bases. The CDR3 has 16 residues. With 2 bases clipped from V and 2 bases from J, the junction kept 5 bases outside the gene matches. CDR1 and CDR2 from the germline V gene are SGHRS and YFSETQ. In DNA, the CDR3 is TGCGCCAGCAGCTTCTTACTAGCGGGAGGTCCCTACGAGCAGTACTTC. This gives the protein CASSFLLAGGPYEQYF.

This chain connects TRBV15 to TRBJ2-4, with 8 bases aligning to TRBD1. Germline values: CDR1 LNHNV, CDR2 YYDKDF (reference sequence). V gave up 1 base and J gave up 5 bases; unmatched junction bases: 7. CDR3 length: 16 amino acids. The CDR3 coding sequence is TGTGCCACCAGCAGAGGGGTTCAGGGGGCGGAAAACATTCAGTACTTC. Its protein is CATSRGVQGAENIQYF.

This clone was seen only once. The rearrangement links TRBV19 to TRBJ2-3; 7 nucleotides line up with TRBD2. There are 15 residues in the CDR3. With 3 bases clipped from V and 2 bases from J, the junction kept 5 bases outside the gene matches. Germline lookup yields CDR1 LNHDA and CDR2 SQIVND (reference sequence). CDR3 sequence: CASSMTSSNTDTQYF. CDR3 nucleotides: TGTGCCAGTAGTATGACTAGCTCCAACACAGATACGCAGTATTTT.

This chain links TRBV7-6 with TRBJ1-2; D ambiguous. The CDR3 is 13 amino acids. In germline, CDR1 is SGHVS, CDR2 FNYEAQ. Trimming removed 3 bases from V and 2 bases from J, with 7 bases in between. The CDR3 spells CASSLSENYGYTF. The CDR3 DNA reads TGTGCCAGCAGCTTGTCAGAGAACTATGGCTACACCTTC.

J is TRBJ2-1 and V is TRBV2; 9 positions agree with TRBD2. Trimming took 6 bases from V and 10 from J; bases not matched to a gene: 16. Germline V lookup: CDR1 SNHLY, CDR2 FYNNEI. The CDR3 runs 16 residues. The chain's CDR3 is CASRSVAGALLGEQFF. The CDR3 bases are TGTGCCAGCAGGTCGGTAGCGGGAGCCCTCCTGGGGGAGCAGTTCTTC.

With respect to this clone: This sample also contains other DNA sequences that code for the same CDR3. The chain recombines TRBV5-4 with TRBJ1-1, with 9 bases aligning to TRBD1. This CDR3 has 15 amino acids. Germline loops: CDR1 SGHNT, CDR2 YYREEE (reference sequence). The J segment lost 3 bases and the V segment lost 4 bases, leaving 7 bases of the junction unmatched. The CDR3 sequence is CASSAQQGAYTEAFF. DNA for the CDR3: TGTGCCAGCAGCGCGCAACAGGGGGCGTACACTGAAGCTTTCTTT.

The chain recombines TRBV6-9 with TRBJ2-7; no firm D call. Germline V gene lookup returns CDR1 MNHGY and CDR2 SVAAGI. The CDR3 runs to 10 residues. V was shortened by 7 bases and J by 2 bases, with 3 bases between the two germline ends. The CDR3: CASNAYEQYF. The CDR3 DNA reads as TGTGCCAGCAACGCCTACGAGCAGTACTTC.

This sequence joins TRBV5-1 and TRBJ2-3, with D hard to call. This CDR3 has 13 amino acids. The V end lost 0 bases, the J end lost 0 bases, and 2 bases lay between the germline ends. Germline V gene data show CDR1 as SGHRS and CDR2 as YFSETQ. CDR3 loop: CASSLDSTDTQYF. CDR3 coding DNA: TGCGCCAGCAGCTTGGACAGCACAGATACGCAGTATTTT.

This rearrangement joins TRBV6-1 to TRBJ2-2; perhaps TRBD2 as D (5 bases). The germline CDR1 and CDR2 sequences are MNHNS and SASEGT. This CDR3 has 13 amino acids. Trimming took off 6 bases at V and 13 bases at J, with 18 bases between the two ends. CDR3 amino acids: CASSKLPVRGLFF. Here the CDR3 DNA reads TGTGCCAGCAGCAAACTTCCAGTTCGGGGGCTGTTTTTT.

The rearrangement joins TRBV5-1 to TRBJ1-6, with D possibly being TRBD1 (6 bases). Germline V lookup: CDR1 SGHRS, CDR2 YFSETQ. The CDR3 contains 18 residues. V lost 0 bases and J lost 10, with 23 bases in between. The chain's CDR3 is CASSLAVGRAGEGSPLHF. The CDR3 DNA reads TGCGCCAGCAGCTTGGCCGTAGGCCGGGCAGGGGAAGGATCACCCCTCCACTTT. Using reference TRBV5-1 and TRBJ1-6 for the parts outside the CDR3, the full variable domain is KAGVTQTPRYLIKTRGQQVTLSCSPISGHRSVSWYQQTPGQGLQFLFEYFSETQRNKGNFPGRFSGRQFSNSRSEMNVSTLELGDSALYLCASSLAVGRAGEGSPLHFGNGTRLTVT.

V gene TRBV19 combines with J gene TRBJ2-7; D might be TRBD1 or TRBD2, each matching 5 bases. V lost 8 bases, J lost 5 bases, and 16 bases lay in between. CDR1 is LNHDA, CDR2 SQIVND, per germline (reference sequence). The CDR3 sequence is 13 residues long. The CDR3 sequence is CASWGFGDNEQYF. The CDR3 DNA follows: TGTGCCAGTTGGGGGTTTGGGGATAACGAGCAGTACTTC.

CDR3 nucleotides: TGTGCCAGCAGCCCGGGACACATTAGCAATCAGCCCCAGCATTTT. Protein product: CASSPGHISNQPQHF. The chain recombines TRBV5-3 with TRBJ1-5; a weak D match, TRBD1 (6 bases). TRBV5-3 is noted as an ORF with a role that remains uncertain. This CDR3 spans 15 amino acids. V lost 8 bases, J lost 0 bases, and 15 bases lay in between.

This chain connects TRBV7-3 to TRBJ2-1; 10 bases match TRBD1. Per germline, CDR1 SGHTA and CDR2 FQGTGA. V was clipped by 3 bases and J by 5 bases; unmatched bases: 4. This CDR3 has 15 amino acids. CDR3 sequence reads: CASSFAGTGDNEQFF. DNA for the CDR3: TGTGCCAGCAGCTTCGCCGGGACAGGGGACAATGAGCAGTTCTTC.

Here the CDR3 DNA reads TGTGCCAGCAATAGGACCCAACGGGATAATTCACCCCTCCACTTT. Translating it yields CASNRTQRDNSPLHF. This chain links TRBV6-1 with TRBJ1-6; unclear D gene. V was clipped by 7 bases and J by 5 bases, with 15 bases between them. CDR3 size: 15 residues. CDR1 is MNHNS, CDR2 SASEGT, per germline.

This sequence joins TRBV2 and TRBJ2-7, with TRBD2 matching over 11 bases. V was pared by 0 bases and J by 2 bases, with 3 bases of the junction left unmatched. The CDR3 is 16 amino acids. In germline, CDR1 is SNHLY, CDR2 FYNNEI. This CDR3 is CASSEALGLAAYEQYF. The CDR3 coding sequence is TGTGCCAGCAGTGAAGCGTTGGGACTAGCGGCCTACGAGCAGTACTTC. The full variable domain, its missing parts supplied by reference TRBV2 and TRBJ2-7, is EPEVTQTPSHQVTQMGQEVILRCVPISNHLYFYWYRQILGQKVEFLVSFYNNEISEKSEIFDDQFSVERPDGSNFTLKIRSTKLEDSAMYFCASSEALGLAAYEQYFGPGTRLTVT.

The chain uses TRBV19 and TRBJ1-2, with 9 bases aligning to TRBD1. Germline CDR1 is LNHDA and CDR2 is SQIVND (reference sequence). The V segment lost 9 bases and the J segment 2 bases; nucleotides outside the gene matches: 10. There are 15 residues in the CDR3. The CDR3 DNA is TGTGCCAGCAGACAGGGGGGCCCAGCGAACTATGGCTACACCTTC. This encodes CASRQGGPANYGYTF.

The chain has TRBV5-1 and TRBJ2-1; 16 nucleotides agree with TRBD2. This CDR3 comprises 17 residues. From germline, CDR1 is SGHRS and CDR2 YFSETQ. V lost 4 bases to trimming and J lost 5 bases; unmatched junction nucleotides: 6. The chain's CDR3 is CASSPGTSGRAHNEQFF. Here the CDR3 DNA reads TGCGCCAGCAGCCCCGGGACTAGCGGGAGGGCCCACAATGAGCAGTTCTTC.

The genes are TRBV7-9 and TRBJ2-7; D perhaps matches TRBD1 (7 bases). CDR1 and CDR2 from the germline V gene are SEHNR and FQNEAQ (reference sequence). Trimming took 5 bases from V and 1 from J, leaving 15 bases between them. CDR3 length equals 15 residues. The CDR3 sequence: CASSLRQGGSYEQYF. Written as DNA, the CDR3 is TGTGCCAGCAGCCTAAGACAGGGAGGATCCTACGAGCAGTACTTC. The full variable domain, its missing parts supplied by reference TRBV7-9 and TRBJ2-7, is DTGVSQNPRHKITKRGQNVTFRCDPISEHNRLYWYRQTLGQGPEFLTYFQNEAQLEKSRLLSDRFSAERPKGSFSTLEIQRTEQGDSAMYLCASSLRQGGSYEQYFGPGTRLTVT.

This chain links TRBV5-1 with TRBJ2-7; TRBD1 might be the D (5 bases). The V gene's germline CDR1 is SGHRS and CDR2 YFSETQ. V lost 1 base and J 5 bases, leaving 13 bases between the germline ends. The CDR3 consists of 14 residues. The CDR3 DNA is TGCGCCAGCAGCTTGTCCGCAATAGGGGACGAGCAGTACTTC. Translated: CASSLSAIGDEQYF.

The chain has TRBV29-1 and TRBJ1-3, with D tentatively TRBD1 (5 bases). Germline lookup yields CDR1 SQVTM and CDR2 ANQGSEA. The CDR3 totals 11 residues. The V and J ends lost 7 bases and 4 bases respectively, with 8 bases between them. The CDR3, as DNA: TGCAGCGGGACAACCGGAAACACCATATATTTT. Translation: CSGTTGNTIYF.